This T cell receptor beta chain was captured by sequencing in a study of STAT5B mutations in CD4+ large granular lymphocyte leukemia (dated by TCRdb to the early 2020s). The study in broad terms: Where cryopreserved patient cells were available, CD8+ cells were depleted first, followed by selection with anti-CD4 microbeads. The purity of purified fractions was confirmed by flow cytometry on FACSCanto II or FACSVerse to exceed 95% among lymphocytes. TCRbeta repertoires of CD4+ T-cell large granular lymphocyte leukemia patients were compared with those of healthy blood donors. Study-wide conclusions, independent of this receptor: TRBV06-family usage was enriched among the top patient clones (8/27) compared with healthy controls (2/35). The main leukemic clonotypes were found to be private to each patient, although over 20% of the main leukemic clonotypes were detected at low frequency in the non-leukemic repertoires of other patients. Heterogeneous cell sources were used for patients, and only 6 or 7 CD4-sorted patient samples were included in the clonality comparison with healthy controls. Greater clonality appeared to be present in CD4-sorted patient repertoires than in healthy CD4+ repertoires, and the difference was retained after the putative leukemic clones were removed. Data were not HLA-matched; higher clonality in CD4+ versus CD8+ T-LGLL could reflect the relatively small sample size.

TCRbeta rearrangements were sequenced from genomic DNA using the immunoSEQ assay at survey resolution. The authors' pipeline ran thus. Any clonotype making up more than 5% of the repertoire was considered a putative leukemic clone, which gave a few dozen such clones in roughly 28 patients. In the TCR sequencing data, the lowest productive clonotype frequency that could be detected was 2.59 x 10-5. Only productive TCRbeta rearrangements, meaning sequences that were complete and in-frame, were kept for the analyses. Simpson clonality, calculated in the immunoSEQ Analyzer version 3.0, was used as the measure of sample clonality. Clones were categorized by frequency as very rare, small, medium, large (1-20%) or hyperexpanded (>20%). Generation probabilities were estimated with OLGA 1.2.3, V-gene circos plots were made with VDJtools, specificities were looked up in VDJdb, and CDR3 motifs were identified with GLIPH. Not all clones reach the TCRdb copy of this immuneACCESS table, which keeps in-frame sequences only. Checked studies attribute under half of the gap to unresolved V genes and leave the rest unexplained. V, J and clone size reflect that table, while D and trimming were determined from the DNA. The sample contains some 8,200 clones, about nine tenths of them found a single time. The top ten clonotypes cover approximately 48% of the sample.

Counted from cysteine to phenylalanine, this CDR3 has 16 amino acids. Here the CDR3 DNA is all that survives: 48 bases in frame from base 1. The germline V gene sets CDR1 to SGDLS and CDR2 to YYNGEE. V is clipped by 0 bases and J by 2 bases, and the sequence between their germline boundaries is 13 bases long. Hematology units in Padova (Italy), Helsinki (Finland) and Shinshu (Japan) recruited the CD4+ T-LGLL patients. Patient samples were bead-purified CD4+, CD4+CD8+, CD57+ or CD56+ fractions, or unselected PBMC, depending on sample availability. The TCRbeta data from patients were combined with somatic STAT5B mutation profiles that came from deep amplicon sequencing of the same DNA. All TCR-sequenced material derived from peripheral blood: patient blood samples and healthy donor buffy coats. Peripheral blood mononuclear cells were isolated by Ficoll-Hypaque gradient centrifugation. The Gentra Puregene Cell and Tissue kit was used for genomic DNA extraction, and quantification was performed on a Qubit 2.0 fluorometer.

About this clone: No cognate antigen has been identified for it. The sample holds no much larger clone one base away, and base qualities are not on file.

The chain was built from TRBV9 and TRBJ2-3, with TRBD2 perhaps the D gene, on 7 matching bases. The sequenced sample was PBMCs. This TCR derives from a woman in her 70s with CD4+ T-cell large granular lymphocyte leukemia. The CDR3 region has the sequence CASSVAAGASTDTQYF. The DNA is as follows: TGTGCCAGCAGCGTAGCCGCGGGGGCGTCCACAGATACGCAGTATTTT.